Sequencing of this T cell receptor (beta chain) was carried out in a study of T cell repertoires in cytomegalovirus infection. Study details: Use of recently identified HLA-C-restricted and well-studied HLA-B-restricted CMV epitopes was part of the study. Evidence of both CMV infection and a matching HLA type came from public TCR beta signatures. Study outcomes and limitations: CMV carriers having the relevant HLA were flagged by cumulative public TCR beta family frequency. HLA-C-restricted CMV clonotypes gave the most frequent clonotype in two of eight donors.

A remark on this clonotype: The target antigen is unknown.

TCRdb passed the reads through MiXCR, listing each CDR3 protein once. Of roughly 700,000 distinct CDR3 sequences listed, 30% to 40% were seen once; the top ten hold 15% to 20%. The receptor's source is a human donor in good health (CMV status not recorded). Some clones in this sample may be carry-over from other donors' samples. The sample in question was cultured PBMCs, obtained from culture after CMV antigen stimulation.

CDR3 residues: CASRSGRASSYNEQFF. DNA of the CDR3: TGTGCCAGCAGAAGCGGGAGGGCCTCGTCCTACAATGAGCAGTTCTTC. J is TRBJ2-1 and V is TRBV7-6; 10 bases align to TRBD2. The CDR3 is 16 amino acids. The V gene end was trimmed by 6 bases and the J gene end by 1 base; junction bases not matched to a gene: 6. Germline-derived CDR1 and CDR2 are SGHVS and FNYEAQ.